Presented here are 32 T cell receptor beta chains from one specimen sequenced in a study of T-cell reconstitution after alpha-beta-depleted transplantation in children listed by TCRdb under 2016. Receptor amplification or capture employed PCR. Sequencing was performed on an Illumina HiSeq 2500. To normalize quantification of the TCRbeta repertoire, the TCR libraries were built with molecular barcoding that relied on unique molecular identifiers. TCRdb's own reprocessing of the public reads used fastp at Q25 and MiXCR and kept productive beta chains. A single entry per CDR3 protein holds the most common genes and DNA from its merged rows. This sample is represented by about 980,000 distinct CDR3 sequences; 25% to 30% of them were singletons. The ten largest account for roughly 28% of the sample. The treatment or condition label here, explained by the study, means: allogeneic hematopoietic cell transplantation with graft depleted of TCRalphabeta T cells and CD19 B cells.

The sequences come from PBMCs, mostly from graft donor cells, collected 360 days after TCRalphabeta/CD19-depleted stem cell transplant. The receptors here all came from a boy under two years old who had a stem cell transplant for SCID, so the T cells may come from the graft donor.

The rearrangement joins TRBV12-3 or TRBV12-4 to TRBJ1-1; TRBD1 is a possible D gene (5 bases). The CDR3 is made up of 14 amino acids. V lost 3 bases and J lost 3, with 11 bases in between. This CDR3 reads CASSLGRLYTEAFF. In DNA, the CDR3 is TGTGCCAGCAGTTTGGGACGGCTTTACACTGAAGCTTTCTTT.

This clonotype has just one count. The chain has TRBV27 and TRBJ2-2; weak D call: TRBD1 (6 bases). The length of the CDR3 is 13 residues. V was trimmed by 2 bases and J by 13 bases, leaving 14 bases between them. Germline V gene sequence: CDR1 MNHEY, CDR2 SMNVEV (reference sequence). The DNA for the CDR3 is TGTGCCAGCAGTTTAGTCTCAGGGGTAGGGCTGTTTTTT. It encodes CASSLVSGVGLFF.

The chain joins TRBV7-2 to TRBJ1-5; D is undetermined. With 2 bases removed from V and 5 bases from J, the gap between germline ends came to 7 bases. This CDR3 contains 13 residues. CDR1 is SGHTA, CDR2 FQGNSA, per germline. CDR3 protein: CASSLREDQPQHF. The DNA for the CDR3 is TGTGCCAGCAGCTTACGGGAGGATCAGCCCCAGCATTTT.

This rearrangement joins TRBV20-1 to TRBJ2-7; possible D gene TRBD1, 6 bases. The CDR3 covers 12 residues. With 8 bases removed from V and 1 base from J, the gap between germline ends came to 12 bases. CDR1 is DFQATT and CDR2 is SNEGSKA in the germline V gene (reference sequence). Here the CDR3 reads CSFGQPSYEQYF. CDR3 bases: TGCAGTTTTGGACAGCCTTCCTACGAGCAGTACTTC.

This clonotype was seen repeatedly, ten times or more. This chain links TRBV3-1 with TRBJ2-3; no reliable D call. The germline gives CDR1 LGHDT, CDR2 YNNKEL (reference sequence). Trimming removed 4 bases at V and 2 bases at J, with 19 bases between. CDR3 length: 17 residues. CDR3 DNA sequence: TGTGCCAGCAGCCCCGATAATGCTTATACTTACACAGATACGCAGTATTTT. It yields the protein CASSPDNAYTYTDTQYF.

The chain combines TRBV12-3 or TRBV12-4 with TRBJ1-5, with D unclear. This CDR3 region has 14 residues. Deletions cut 1 base from V and 4 bases from J, with 8 bases between. CDR3 protein: CASSLGRRNQPQHF. In DNA form, the CDR3 reads TGTGCCAGCAGTTTAGGTAGAAGAAATCAGCCCCAGCATTTT.

The chain links TRBV20-1 to TRBJ2-1; 8 nucleotides agree with TRBD2. CDR1 is DFQATT and CDR2 is SNEGSKA in the germline V gene (reference sequence). The V segment lost 3 bases and the J segment 6 bases; nucleotides outside the gene matches: 7. The CDR3 loop spans 14 amino acids. CDR3 region: CSARPPTSANEQFF. As DNA, the CDR3 is TGCAGTGCTAGGCCCCCGACTAGCGCCAATGAGCAGTTCTTC.

The V call is TRBV11-1, the J call TRBJ2-5; no definite D call. CDR3 length: 15 amino acids. V gave up 2 bases and J gave up 4 bases, with 14 bases separating them. The germline gives CDR1 SGHAT, CDR2 FQDESV (reference sequence). The CDR3 loop reads CASSLIRKPAETQYF. CDR3 nucleotides: TGTGCCAGCAGCTTAATACGGAAACCGGCAGAGACCCAGTACTTC.

This clonotype was counted between two and nine times. The J gene is TRBJ1-5, the V gene TRBV20-1; no reliable D call. The CDR3 contains 14 residues. From germline, CDR1 is DFQATT and CDR2 SNEGSKA (reference sequence). With 4 bases removed from V and 0 bases from J, the gap between germline ends came to 10 bases. CDR3 amino acids: CSATTSYSNQPQHF. In DNA, the CDR3 is TGCAGTGCTACCACATCGTATAGCAATCAGCCCCAGCATTTT.

The V call is TRBV7-8, the J call TRBJ2-3; D is possibly TRBD1 (5 bases). V lost 4 bases and J 3 bases, leaving 17 bases between the germline ends. Germline CDR1 and CDR2: SGHVS and FQNEAQ. The CDR3 is made up of 16 amino acids. CDR3 amino acids: CASSYTGASWTDTQYF. The CDR3 DNA reads as TGTGCCAGCAGCTATACAGGCGCGAGTTGGACAGATACGCAGTATTTT.

This clonotype was seen a few times. The V gene is TRBV6-2 or TRBV6-3, the J gene TRBJ2-2; D is undetermined. Trimming took 11 bases from V and 7 from J, leaving 17 bases between them. The CDR3 has 13 residues. The germline gives CDR1 MNHEY, CDR2 SVGEGT. CDR3 in amino acids: CALSPSPSGELFF. CDR3 in DNA: TGTGCCCTTTCCCCGTCCCCGAGCGGGGAGCTGTTTTTT.

CDR3 loop: CASRPDRISYNEQFF. The CDR3 nucleotides read TGCGCCAGCAGACCCGACAGGATCTCCTACAATGAGCAGTTCTTC. The chain carries TRBV10-2 and TRBJ2-1; TRBD1 is a possible D gene (6 bases). The germline gives CDR1 WSHSY, CDR2 SAAADI. V was pared by 6 bases and J by 0 bases, with 12 bases between. The CDR3 is 15 amino acids.

Only a few counts were recorded for this clonotype. V gene TRBV15 combines with J gene TRBJ2-5; TRBD2 is a possible D gene (5 bases). From germline, CDR1 is LNHNV and CDR2 YYDKDF (reference sequence). The CDR3 covers 12 residues. Trimming shortened V by 9 bases and J by 7 bases, and 15 bases separated the two germline ends. This chain's CDR3 is CATYNIEGTQYF. CDR3 sequence (DNA): TGTGCCACTTATAACATAGAGGGGACCCAGTACTTC.

This clonotype was seen a few times. The chain links TRBV5-1 to TRBJ1-5, with D maybe TRBD1 (5 bases). Germline V lookup: CDR1 SGHRS, CDR2 YFSETQ. The germline V and J ends were trimmed by 1 base and 8 bases, with 19 bases remaining between them. The CDR3 is made up of 16 amino acids. The CDR3 nucleotides read TGCGCCAGCAGCTTGACGGCGGGGCCCCCCACCGAGCCCCAGCATTTT. It yields the protein CASSLTAGPPTEPQHF.

This clonotype was counted between two and nine times. The chain combines TRBV12-3 or TRBV12-4 with TRBJ1-1; D is unresolved. Trimming removed 3 bases from V and 11 bases from J, with 7 bases in between. The CDR3 length is 10 residues. CDR3 amino acids: CASSFASAFF. CDR3 nucleotides: TGTGCCAGCAGTTTTGCGTCGGCTTTCTTT.

This clonotype turned up a few times. The rearrangement joins TRBV5-1 to TRBJ2-5; TRBD2 matches 10 bases. V shed 1 base, J shed 5 bases, and the junction held 11 bases outside the gene matches. Germline V CDR1 and CDR2: SGHRS, YFSETQ. The CDR3 contains 17 residues. The CDR3 region is CASSLLSGGVSKETQYF. As DNA, the CDR3 is TGCGCCAGCAGCTTGCTGAGCGGGGGGGTATCCAAGGAGACCCAGTACTTC.

The table lists this clonotype with many counts. V is TRBV5-1 and J is TRBJ2-1, with D possibly matching TRBD1 (6 bases). The CDR3 is 14 residues long. Trimming shortened V by 0 bases and J by 6 bases, and 10 bases separated the two germline ends. Germline V gives CDR1 SGHRS, CDR2 YFSETQ. DNA of the CDR3: TGCGCCAGCAGCTTGGGGACAGCCATCAATGAGCAGTTCTTC. Translated: CASSLGTAINEQFF.

This chain connects TRBV24-1 to TRBJ2-7, with 8 bases identical to TRBD2. V trimming: 4 bases; J trimming: 2 bases; junction bases outside the gene matches: 9. In germline, CDR1 is KGHDR, CDR2 SFDVKD. The CDR3 runs 16 residues. As DNA, the CDR3 is TGTGCCACCAGTGAGCCCGGACTAGCAAGGACCTACGAGCAGTACTTC. Residues: CATSEPGLARTYEQYF.

The J gene is TRBJ1-4, the V gene TRBV4-2; tentatively, D is TRBD1 (6 bases). With 1 base removed from V and 10 bases from J, the gap between germline ends came to 13 bases. Germline CDR1 and CDR2: LGHNA and YNFKEQ. There are 14 residues in the CDR3. The CDR3 protein is CASSQGQGYGKLFF. CDR3 DNA sequence: TGTGCCAGCAGCCAAGGTCAGGGGTACGGAAAACTGTTTTTT.

This clonotype was observed a handful of times. The gene calls are TRBV15 and TRBJ2-1, with 9 bases aligning to TRBD2. Trimming removed 5 bases from V and 0 bases from J; junction bases left unmatched: 2. The germline CDR1 and CDR2 sequences are LNHNV and YYDKDF (reference sequence). This CDR3 region has 15 residues. The CDR3 here is CATSLAGLSYNEQFF. The CDR3 DNA is TGTGCCACCAGCCTAGCGGGACTCTCCTACAATGAGCAGTTCTTC.

This clonotype was recorded once. The chain uses TRBV6-1 and TRBJ1-1; D is ambiguous. Germline CDR1 and CDR2: MNHNS and SASEGT. Trimming removed 8 bases from V and 7 bases from J, with 8 bases in between. There are 10 residues in the CDR3. The CDR3 bases are TGTGCCAGCCTACAGCTTGAAGCTTTCTTT. This sequence encodes CASLQLEAFF.

The CDR3 DNA reads as TGCAGCGTTGAAGATCCGGGACAGGGGCACAATGAGCAGTTCTTC. Translated, it gives CSVEDPGQGHNEQFF. This rearrangement joins TRBV29-1 to TRBJ2-1; 10 nucleotides agree with TRBD1. The CDR3 contains 15 residues. The J segment lost 5 bases and the V segment lost 0 bases, leaving 4 bases of the junction unmatched. Looked up from germline, CDR1 is SQVTM and CDR2 is ANQGSEA.

The chain has TRBV18 and TRBJ1-5, with D tentatively TRBD1 (5 bases). There are 15 residues in the CDR3. Germline-derived CDR1 and CDR2 are KGHSH and LQKENI. V lost 6 bases and J lost 2, with 14 bases in between. CDR3 region: CASSVTMGGNQPQHF. CDR3 in DNA: TGTGCCAGCTCGGTTACTATGGGGGGCAATCAGCCCCAGCATTTT.

This clonotype was counted between two and nine times. The rearrangement links TRBV20-1 to TRBJ2-3; 14 positions match TRBD2. The CDR3 spans 16 residues. V lost 6 bases, J lost 3 bases, and 8 bases stayed unmatched. Germline CDR1 DFQATT, CDR2 SNEGSKA (reference sequence). Here the CDR3 reads CSALGLAGGWTDTQYF. The CDR3 region has the DNA TGCAGTGCCCTCGGACTAGCGGGGGGATGGACAGATACGCAGTATTTT.

This rearrangement joins TRBV7-7 to TRBJ2-7, with D perhaps matching TRBD2 (5 bases). V shed 2 bases and J shed 3 bases, with 14 bases lying between them. The CDR3 covers 15 residues. Germline V lookup: CDR1 SSHAT, CDR2 FNYEAQ (reference sequence). The CDR3 loop is CASSLSYGEFYEQYF. CDR3 in DNA: TGTGCCAGCAGCTTATCGTACGGGGAGTTCTACGAGCAGTACTTC. Combining the CDR3 with reference TRBV7-7 and TRBJ2-7 gives the whole variable domain GAGVSQSPRYKVTKRGQDVTLRCDPISSHATLYWYQQALGQGPEFLTYFNYEAQPDKSGLPSDRFSAERPEGSISTLTIQRTEQRDSAMYRCASSLSYGEFYEQYFGPGTRLTVT.

The chain joins TRBV12-3 or TRBV12-4 to TRBJ2-1; tentatively, D is TRBD1 or TRBD2 (5 bases each). V shed 8 bases and J shed 6 bases, with 11 bases lying between them. The CDR3 consists of 12 residues. The CDR3 DNA follows: TGTGCCAGCGGGACGGAAGGCAATGAGCAGTTCTTC. Translated, it gives CASGTEGNEQFF.

This clonotype was observed a single time. V and J are TRBV2 and TRBJ2-7, with D unresolved. Trimming pared 1 base from V and 2 bases from J, leaving 6 bases between. CDR3 length: 13 residues. Germline lookup yields CDR1 SNHLY and CDR2 FYNNEI. DNA for the CDR3: TGTGCCAGCAGTGAAGACGCTGCCTACGAGCAGTACTTC. Translated, it gives CASSEDAAYEQYF.

The chain recombines TRBV4-1 with TRBJ2-2; D is possibly TRBD1 (5 bases). V lost 3 bases and J lost 3, with 11 bases in between. The CDR3 spans 15 residues. Germline CDR1 reads MGHRA; CDR2 reads YSYEKL. CDR3 sequence (DNA): TGCGCCAGCAGCCATCCATTAGGGGACACCGGGGAGCTGTTTTTT. The encoded protein is CASSHPLGDTGELFF.

V usage is TRBV20-1 and J usage is TRBJ1-1; D unresolved. Per germline, CDR1 DFQATT and CDR2 SNEGSKA (reference sequence). The V end was cut by 0 bases, the J end by 4 bases, with 12 bases between. The CDR3 extends over 14 amino acids. CDR3: CSARDPWISTEAFF. The CDR3 nucleotides read TGCAGTGCTAGAGATCCGTGGATAAGCACTGAAGCTTTCTTT.

V is TRBV7-3 and J is TRBJ2-2, with 8 bases that match TRBD1. This CDR3 contains 14 residues. CDR1 SGHTA and CDR2 FQGTGA come from the germline V gene. Germline trimming cut 4 bases from V and 8 bases from J; bases unmatched to any gene: 6. This chain's CDR3 is CASSSTDRVGELFF. The CDR3 bases are TGTGCCAGCAGCTCTACGGACAGGGTTGGGGAGCTGTTTTTT.

This clonotype was seen only a few times. This chain connects TRBV5-1 to TRBJ2-2, with 9 positions matching TRBD1. CDR3 length equals 15 residues. The V gene's germline CDR1 is SGHRS and CDR2 YFSETQ. J was trimmed by 5 bases and V by 4 bases; bases with no gene match: 6. This CDR3 is CASSVTGGRTGELFF. In nucleotides, the CDR3 is TGCGCCAGCAGCGTAACAGGGGGCAGGACCGGGGAGCTGTTTTTT.

V gene TRBV20-1 combines with J gene TRBJ2-1; 7 bases map to TRBD2. J was trimmed by 3 bases and V by 3 bases; bases with no gene match: 11. This CDR3 has 16 amino acids. Germline CDR1 DFQATT, CDR2 SNEGSKA (reference sequence). The CDR3 sequence: CSARPSLGGIYNEQFF. CDR3 DNA: TGCAGTGCTAGGCCATCTTTGGGGGGGATCTACAATGAGCAGTTCTTC.